The present T cell receptor (beta chain) was sequenced within a study of T cells of healthy individuals. This clonotype was picked up many times. Using its own MiXCR run on the 5' RACE reads, TCRdb lists one record per CDR3 protein. The top ten hold around 15% of the sample, which has about 53,000 distinct CDR3 sequences, about 15% seen once. Germline V CDR1 and CDR2: MNHEY, SVGEGT. The CDR3 consists of 15 residues. The V and J ends lost 6 bases and 7 bases, in that order; junction bases with no gene match: 7. This receptor was taken from a human donor in good health. V and J are TRBV6-2 or TRBV6-3 and TRBJ2-1, with TRBD2 matching over 12 bases. The CDR3 bases are TGTGCCAGCAGCCGACTAGCGGGAGAATGGAATGAGCAGTTCTTC. This gives the protein CASSRLAGEWNEQFF.